This T cell receptor (beta chain) was sequenced for a study of blood T cell repertoires in COVID-19. This CDR3 has 17 amino acids. Germline V CDR1 and CDR2: LGHNA, YNFKEQ. Trimming cost V 2 bases and J 0 bases; bases outside gene matches: 9. This clone appeared once. Generated by immunoSEQ multiplex PCR, the TCRdb table keeps only in-frame clones and is missing some. The sample has about 220,000 clones; 65% to 85% are singletons. The sample taken for sequencing was PBMCs or T cells enriched from blood (not recorded which). The rearrangement links TRBV4-2 to TRBJ2-7; 8 bases align to TRBD1. The TCR sequence derives from an older woman who had recovered from COVID-19. The CDR3 bases are TGTGCCAGCAGCCAAAGAGTCACAGGGGGATTCTCCTACGAGCAGTACTTC. This translates into CASSQRVTGGFSYEQYF.